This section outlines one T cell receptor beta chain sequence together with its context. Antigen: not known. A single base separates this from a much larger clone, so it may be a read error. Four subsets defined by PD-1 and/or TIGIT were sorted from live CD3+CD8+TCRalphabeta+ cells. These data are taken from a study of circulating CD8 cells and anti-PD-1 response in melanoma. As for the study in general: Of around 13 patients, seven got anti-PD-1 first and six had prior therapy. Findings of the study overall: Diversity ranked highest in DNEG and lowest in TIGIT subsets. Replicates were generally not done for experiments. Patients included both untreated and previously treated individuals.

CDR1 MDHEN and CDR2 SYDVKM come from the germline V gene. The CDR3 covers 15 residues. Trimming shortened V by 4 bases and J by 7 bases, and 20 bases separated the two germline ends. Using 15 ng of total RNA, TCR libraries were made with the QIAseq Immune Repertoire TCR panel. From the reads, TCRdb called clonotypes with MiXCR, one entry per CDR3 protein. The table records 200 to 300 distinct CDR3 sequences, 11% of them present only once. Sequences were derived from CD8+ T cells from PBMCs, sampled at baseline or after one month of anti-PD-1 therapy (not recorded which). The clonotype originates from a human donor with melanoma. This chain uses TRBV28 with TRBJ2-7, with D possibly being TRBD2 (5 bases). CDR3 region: CASSSIEGQSEEQYF. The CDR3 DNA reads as TGTGCCAGCAGTTCCATCGAGGGCCAGTCGGAAGAGCAGTACTTC.